These 8 T cell receptor beta chains came from one sample sequenced in a study of early T cells in non-severe SARS-CoV-2 infection. One entry per CDR3 protein results from TCRdb running MiXCR on the 5' RACE reads. The sample lists around 82,000 distinct CDR3 sequences; about an eighth were seen once. The material sequenced was whole blood. The source of these receptors is an adult who was a healthcare worker with PCR-confirmed SARS-CoV-2 infection or an uninfected control (not recorded which).

This clonotype has more than one count but fewer than ten. J is TRBJ2-3 and V is TRBV28, with TRBD2 matching over 11 bases. This CDR3 has 16 amino acids. Germline V gives CDR1 MDHEN, CDR2 SYDVKM. Trimming removed 2 bases from V and 6 bases from J; junction bases left unmatched: 7. The CDR3 spells CASSLETSGMGDTQYF. The DNA for the CDR3 is TGTGCCAGCAGTTTAGAGACTAGCGGGATGGGTGATACGCAGTATTTT.

This clonotype was counted many times. The chain has TRBV4-1 and TRBJ1-1; D is perhaps TRBD1 (5 bases). V was clipped by 4 bases and J by 1 base, with 10 bases between them. The CDR3 extends over 14 amino acids. Per germline, CDR1 MGHRA and CDR2 YSYEKL. The DNA of the CDR3 is TGCGCCAGCAGCCCGGGACTGCAGAACACTGAAGCTTTCTTT. Translated: CASSPGLQNTEAFF.

The V call is TRBV12-5, the J call TRBJ1-1; D unclear. Germline V gene sequence: CDR1 LGHNT, CDR2 FRNRAP. V was trimmed by 1 base and J by 10 bases, leaving 10 bases between them. CDR3 length: 12 residues. The CDR3 bases are TGTGCTAGTGGTTTGGACCTCGGCCGAGCTTTCTTT. Translating it yields CASGLDLGRAFF.

The rearrangement links TRBV6-4 to TRBJ2-1; TRBD2 matches 7 bases. Germline values: CDR1 MRHNA, CDR2 SNTAGT. Germline trimming cut 3 bases from V and 2 bases from J; bases unmatched to any gene: 7. The CDR3 extends over 16 amino acids. CDR3 residues: CASSERAGVPYNEQFF. CDR3 bases: TGTGCCAGCAGTGAGAGGGCGGGAGTGCCCTACAATGAGCAGTTCTTC.

In its sample, this clonotype was seen a few times. The chain couples TRBV18 to TRBJ2-3; tentatively, D is TRBD1 or TRBD2 (5 bases each). This CDR3 contains 14 residues. The V end was cut by 6 bases, the J end by 4 bases, with 14 bases between. Per the germline V gene, CDR1 is KGHSH and CDR2 is LQKENI. As DNA, the CDR3 is TGTGCCAGCTCTCGGGGCCGAGGCGCAGATACGCAGTATTTT. This sequence encodes CASSRGRGADTQYF.

The chain couples TRBV2 to TRBJ1-4, with 8 bases that match TRBD1. Germline V gene lookup returns CDR1 SNHLY and CDR2 FYNNEI. The V segment lost 7 bases and the J segment 3 bases; nucleotides outside the gene matches: 7. This CDR3 has 15 residues. The CDR3 spells CASKARGRANEKLFF. DNA of the CDR3: TGTGCCAGCAAGGCCAGGGGGCGAGCTAATGAAAAACTGTTTTTT. Supplemented by reference TRBV2 and TRBJ1-4, the full variable domain reads EPEVTQTPSHQVTQMGQEVILRCVPISNHLYFYWYRQILGQKVEFLVSFYNNEISEKSEIFDDQFSVERPDGSNFTLKIRSTKLEDSAMYFCASKARGRANEKLFFGSGTQLSVL.

This clonotype was seen a single time. This chain links TRBV12-3 or TRBV12-4 with TRBJ2-1, with 8 bases identical to TRBD2. This CDR3 contains 16 residues. V trimming: 2 bases; J trimming: 4 bases; junction bases outside the gene matches: 7. CDR3 amino acids: CASSLTGTRDYNEQFF. The CDR3 nucleotides read TGTGCCAGCAGTTTAACCGGGACTAGGGATTACAATGAGCAGTTCTTC.

This clonotype was observed a few times. The chain has TRBV3-1 and TRBJ2-1, with D possibly being TRBD2 (5 bases). Germline lookup yields CDR1 LGHDT and CDR2 YNNKEL (reference sequence). The CDR3 is 14 residues long. The germline V and J ends were trimmed by 4 bases and 5 bases, with 12 bases remaining between them. CDR3: CASSPNLANNEQFF. CDR3 coding DNA: TGTGCCAGCAGCCCAAACCTAGCAAACAATGAGCAGTTCTTC.